These 4 T cell receptor beta chains originate from one sample sequenced in a study of cytomegalovirus exposure and HLA in healthy donors. PCR used 60 Vbeta primers and 13 Jbeta primers. TCRdb's copy holds only in-frame clones and misses some; the assay was immunoSEQ multiplex PCR. The repertoire consists of roughly 130,000 clones, with 75% to 85% occurring once and the leading ten covering around 10%. The sequenced sample consisted of PBMCs. The receptor set was obtained from a male donor in good health and CMV-seropositive.

The genes are TRBV28 and TRBJ1-5; D remains unclear. Germline loops: CDR1 MDHEN, CDR2 SYDVKM. V was clipped by 1 base and J by 6 bases, with 4 bases between them. The CDR3 sequence is 12 residues long. CDR3 sequence reads: CASSLFGQPQHF. CDR3 DNA: TGTGCCAGCAGTTTATTCGGTCAGCCCCAGCATTTT.

The gene calls are TRBV28 and TRBJ2-2; D not certain. The CDR3 loop spans 15 amino acids. V was cut by 3 bases and J by 4 bases, with 12 bases left in between. Looked up from germline, CDR1 is MDHEN and CDR2 is SYDVKM. The CDR3 loop reads CASSFLELGTGELFF. The CDR3 DNA reads as TGTGCCAGCAGTTTTCTGGAGCTGGGCACCGGGGAGCTGTTTTTT. Full variable domain (outside the CDR3, taken from reference TRBV28 and TRBJ2-2): DVKVTQSSRYLVKRTGEKVFLECVQDMDHENMFWYRQDPGLGLRLIYFSYDVKMKEKGDIPEGYSVSREKKERFSLILESASTNQTSMYLCASSFLELGTGELFFGEGSRLTVL.

The chain is built from TRBV7-6 and TRBJ1-5; no clear D. Trimming took 0 bases from V and 7 from J, leaving 7 bases between them. Germline V gene sequence: CDR1 SGHVS, CDR2 FNYEAQ. This CDR3 has 13 residues. The CDR3 sequence is CASSLAQYQPQHF. The CDR3 nucleotides are TGTGCCAGCAGCTTAGCGCAGTACCAGCCCCAGCATTTT.

The V and J genes are TRBV5-5 and TRBJ1-2; a possible D gene is TRBD1 (5 bases). This CDR3 region has 15 residues. V lost 0 bases and J lost 4, with 13 bases in between. CDR1 SGHKS and CDR2 YYEKEE come from the germline V gene (reference sequence). In DNA form, the CDR3 reads TGTGCCAGCAGCTTGGAAGGGGAGGGGTTCTATGGCTACACCTTC. It translates to CASSLEGEGFYGYTF.